This entry lists 18 T cell receptor beta chains sequenced from one sample in a study of blood T cell repertoires in COVID-19. TCRdb keeps only in-frame clones here, not all; method: immunoSEQ multiplex PCR. The sample carries about 35,000 clones, approximately 87% recorded once. The source material was peripheral blood. These receptors were obtained from a human donor in a cohort sampled during active COVID-19.

This chain links TRBV21-1 with TRBJ1-5; TRBD1, as called in the table, went unchecked against the DNA. TRBV21-1 is an annotated pseudogene. The CDR3 consists of 19 residues. CDR3 bases: TGTGCCAGCAGCGGAAGGACAGGGGTCCCTGAATATAGCAATCAGCCCCAGCATTTT. Protein sequence: CASSGRTGVPEYSNQPQHF.

The chain combines TRBV6-5 with TRBJ2-2, with TRBD1 as a possible D gene (6 bases). Germline V gene sequence: CDR1 MNHEY, CDR2 SVGAGI. CDR3 length: 12 residues. V shed 2 bases and J shed 8 bases, with 6 bases lying between them. The CDR3 DNA sequence: TGTGCCAGCAGTTACGGGACAGGGGAGCTGTTTTTT. As protein: CASSYGTGELFF.

The V call is TRBV24-1, the J call TRBJ2-3, with D maybe TRBD2 (6 bases). Germline CDR1 is KGHDR and CDR2 is SFDVKD. Trimming stripped 3 bases from V and 2 bases from J, with 14 bases between. This CDR3 has 16 amino acids. DNA for the CDR3: TGTGCCACCAGTGATCAGCATAGCGGTTACACAGATACGCAGTATTTT. Its translation: CATSDQHSGYTDTQYF.

V and J are TRBV7-2 and TRBJ2-5, with a tentative D call TRBD2 (6 bases). Trimming removed 5 bases from V and 7 bases from J, with 17 bases in between. Germline V gene data show CDR1 as SGHTA and CDR2 as FQGNSA. The CDR3 extends over 14 amino acids. CDR3 amino acids: CASSVRLDGGTQYF. CDR3 DNA: TGTGCCAGCAGCGTACGACTAGATGGAGGGACCCAGTACTTC.

V and J are TRBV4-3 and TRBJ2-7, with TRBD2 as a possible D gene (6 bases). In germline, CDR1 is LGHNA, CDR2 YSLEER. Trimming cost V 3 bases and J 1 base, with 13 bases left between them. The CDR3 has 15 amino acids. The CDR3 bases are TGCGCCAGCAGCCAGGACTATTATCTTTCCTACGAGCAGTACTTC. It encodes CASSQDYYLSYEQYF.

In this sample, this clone turned up once. The V gene is TRBV18, the J gene TRBJ2-7; TRBD1 agrees at 11 bases. Per germline, CDR1 KGHSH and CDR2 LQKENI. This CDR3 region has 17 residues. The J segment lost 1 base and the V segment lost 0 bases, leaving 5 bases of the junction unmatched. CDR3 protein: CASSPPGQGAYSYEQYF. CDR3 bases: TGTGCCAGCTCACCACCAGGACAGGGGGCTTATTCCTACGAGCAGTACTTC.

The V call is TRBV7-2, the J call TRBJ1-6, with D tentatively TRBD1 (6 bases). The V and J ends lost 5 bases and 9 bases respectively, with 17 bases between them. CDR3 size: 15 residues. Germline V lookup: CDR1 SGHTA, CDR2 FQGNSA. This CDR3 is CASSPQGRGSSPLHF. CDR3 DNA: TGTGCCAGCAGCCCACAGGGTAGGGGTAGTTCACCCCTCCACTTT.

V gene TRBV5-1 combines with J gene TRBJ1-2; maybe TRBD1 (6 bases). Germline lookup yields CDR1 SGHRS and CDR2 YFSETQ. Trimming removed 4 bases at V and 3 bases at J, with 22 bases between. The CDR3 sequence is 17 residues long. The CDR3 loop reads CASSPTTGPSGDYGYTF. CDR3 DNA: TGCGCCAGCAGCCCCACGACAGGTCCTTCAGGAGACTATGGCTACACCTTC.

The chain is built from TRBV3-1 (or the pseudogene TRBV3-2) and TRBJ2-3, with TRBD1 identical over 8 bases. V lost 4 bases to trimming and J lost 1 base; unmatched junction nucleotides: 7. Per germline, CDR1 LGHDT and CDR2 YNNKEL (reference sequence). CDR3 length equals 16 residues. In nucleotides, the CDR3 is TGTGCCAGCAGCCCTACTGGACAGGGTGGCACAGATACGCAGTATTTT. It codes for CASSPTGQGGTDTQYF.

This clone was seen ten or more times. This sequence joins TRBV28 and TRBJ1-3; no reliable D call. The CDR3 loop spans 14 amino acids. Germline V CDR1 and CDR2: MDHEN, SYDVKM. V was shortened by 6 bases and J by 1 base, with 10 bases between the two germline ends. CDR3 nucleotides: TGTGCCAGCAGGACCGACACGTCTGGAAACACCATATATTTT. This codes for CASRTDTSGNTIYF.

The rearrangement uses TRBV11-1 and TRBJ2-3, with a tentative D call TRBD1 (5 bases). Germline V gene lookup returns CDR1 SGHAT and CDR2 FQDESV (reference sequence). Trimming left V 5 bases short and J 2 bases short, with 14 bases between. The CDR3 contains 15 residues. DNA of the CDR3: TGTGCCAGCAGCGTCCCAGGGCCTCACACAGATACGCAGTATTTT. Translated: CASSVPGPHTDTQYF.

The chain links TRBV2 to TRBJ1-2; no definite D call. Trimming removed 5 bases from V and 4 bases from J, with 14 bases in between. Germline CDR1 SNHLY, CDR2 FYNNEI. This CDR3 has 14 residues. Here the CDR3 DNA reads TGTGCCAGCAGTCGGGAAGAAGGGTCCTATGGCTACACCTTC. Translated: CASSREEGSYGYTF.

This sequence joins TRBV28 and TRBJ2-3, with 7 bases matching TRBD1. Per germline, CDR1 MDHEN and CDR2 SYDVKM. The CDR3 runs to 14 residues. Trimming at V came to 6 bases and at J to 4 bases, leaving 7 bases not matched to a gene. DNA of the CDR3: TGTGCCAGCAGGAACAGGGGCCGCGCAGATACGCAGTATTTT. It codes for CASRNRGRADTQYF.

This sequence joins TRBV11-2 and TRBJ2-1, with 7 positions matching TRBD2. After removal of 7 bases from V and 4 bases from J, the junction contained 10 bases not matched to a gene. Germline loops: CDR1 SGHAT, CDR2 FQNNGV. The CDR3 sequence is 15 residues long. CDR3 in amino acids: CASTLLGGGYNEQFF. The CDR3 DNA is TGTGCCAGCACCCTTCTGGGGGGGGGTTACAATGAGCAGTTCTTC.

The chain uses TRBV7-7 and TRBJ2-1; the match to TRBD2 covers 13 bases. CDR3 length equals 19 residues. Germline values: CDR1 SSHAT, CDR2 FNYEAQ (reference sequence). Trimming removed 2 bases from V and 5 bases from J; junction bases left unmatched: 12. The chain's CDR3 is CASSLRSPGLAGANNEQFF. The DNA for the CDR3 is TGTGCCAGCAGCTTAAGGTCCCCCGGACTAGCGGGGGCCAACAATGAGCAGTTCTTC.

CDR3 bases: TGCAGCGTTGAAGATCCCGACAGGGGGCGCTTAGATACGCAGTATTTT. Encoded protein: CSVEDPDRGRLDTQYF. This chain connects TRBV29-1 to TRBJ2-3; 10 bases fit TRBD1. This CDR3 region has 16 residues. The J segment lost 5 bases and the V segment lost 0 bases, leaving 8 bases of the junction unmatched. Germline V gene data show CDR1 as SQVTM and CDR2 as ANQGSEA.

The gene calls are TRBV27 and TRBJ2-5, with TRBD1 matching 8 bases. Unmatched junction bases numbered 7, after V lost 5 bases and J lost 5 bases. There are 14 residues in the CDR3. CDR1 and CDR2 from the germline V gene are MNHEY and SMNVEV (reference sequence). This CDR3 reads CASSRAGGSETQYF. The DNA for the CDR3 is TGTGCCAGCAGTAGGGCAGGGGGCTCGGAGACCCAGTACTTC.

The chain has TRBV5-6 and TRBJ2-1, with a tentative D call TRBD1 (5 bases). Trimming took 3 bases from V and 6 from J, leaving 16 bases between them. CDR3 length: 15 residues. Germline V gene lookup returns CDR1 SGHDT and CDR2 YYEEEE. Here the CDR3 DNA reads TGTGCCAGCAGCTCATTAAGGGGATCGGGCAATGAGCAGTTCTTC. Translated: CASSSLRGSGNEQFF.